The rows below give T cell receptor beta chains drawn from one sample of a study of T cell repertoires in cytomegalovirus infection. TCRdb re-analysed the reads in MiXCR, keeping a single row per CDR3 protein. The sample lists about 180,000 distinct CDR3 sequences, 20% to 25% seen once, with under 30% in the top ten. For these receptors, no antigen is known. The starting material was CD8+ T cells from cultured PBMCs, obtained from culture after CMV antigen stimulation. These receptors all stem from a human donor in good health (CMV status not recorded). Some clones in this sample may be carry-over from other donors' samples. Both conserved end residues are trimmed from each CDR3. Some rows have no size entry. The others give once, few or many, or a class for an expanded clone.

clone size	V gene	J gene	CDR3 protein
few	TRBV5-5	TRBJ2-7	ASSLRQDHYEQY
few	TRBV7-8	TRBJ1-2	ASSLNIGANYGYT
few	TRBV19	TRBJ1-2	ASSPVIPGLLNGYT
NA	TRBV5-5	TRBJ2-5	ASSRELQVETQY
NA	TRBV28	TRBJ2-3	ASTPPGLAGNTDTQY
few	TRBV27	TRBJ2-7	ASSLSSPERGGQGEQY
NA	TRBV7-9	TRBJ1-4	ASSSGGEKLF
NA	TRBV7-9	TRBJ1-1	ASSLGPNSY
NA	TRBV4-1	TRBJ1-1	ASSQGKGRTEAF
few	TRBV7-2	TRBJ2-7	ASSPGLAAEQY
few	TRBV20-1	TRBJ2-3	SAGMFSTDTQY
few	TRBV7-3	TRBJ1-1	ASSLSSDTEAF
NA	TRBV5-5	TRBJ2-7	ASSPQPGQGLYEQY
few	TRBV12-3/TRBV12-4	TRBJ1-5	ASRPTGNNQPQH
NA	TRBV30	TRBJ1-1	ALDRATEAF
NA	TRBV6-2/TRBV6-3	TRBJ2-4	ASSSYRQEKY
NA	TRBV4-1	TRBJ2-3	ASSQEDKLHTDTQY
NA	TRBV5-1	TRBJ2-1	ASSLTPEIYNEQF
few	TRBV7-6	TRBJ1-4	ASSLSALNEKLF
few	TRBV6-2/TRBV6-3	TRBJ1-2	ASSPKGPTNYGYT
few	TRBV15	TRBJ2-6	ATSRHSGVSASGANVLT
NA	TRBV6-2/TRBV6-3	TRBJ2-1	AHGRDAYNEQF
few	TRBV7-2	TRBJ2-5	ASSLLDYSSIILQETQY
many	TRBV6-1	TRBJ2-3	ASSGLAGGPDTQY
few	TRBV11-2	TRBJ1-1	ASSLPDRGVSNTEAF
NA	TRBV7-9	TRBJ2-7	ASSPGVAWEQY
few	TRBV7-6	TRBJ2-1	ASSPTGWDEQF
NA	TRBV7-6	TRBJ2-3	ASSLAAGGSTDTQY
NA	TRBV7-2	TRBJ1-5	ASSLDARPGQPQH
NA	TRBV6-9	TRBJ2-1	ASSYSGTASYNEQF
few	TRBV12-5	TRBJ1-2	ASGLERTVNGYT
NA	TRBV12-3/TRBV12-4	TRBJ2-3	ASHRGGIIDTQY
NA	TRBV7-2	TRBJ1-1	ASSLGRSTHSWNTEAF
NA	TRBV2	TRBJ1-2	ASMVFQGRDYGYT
NA	TRBV14	TRBJ1-1	ASSQVILVRVNRNTEAF
many	TRBV4-3	TRBJ2-2	ASSQDRHGILNTGELF
NA	TRBV12-3/TRBV12-4	TRBJ2-1	ASSSTSGVYNEQF
NA	TRBV11-2	TRBJ2-7	ASSLGGAGEQY
few	TRBV7-2	TRBJ2-7	ASRPTSGGAYEQY
NA	TRBV5-4	TRBJ2-1	ASSLAARSSYNEQF
few	TRBV7-2	TRBJ2-1	ASSLSQPRLSYNEQF
few	TRBV4-3	TRBJ2-1	ASSQERGGGEGNEQF
few	TRBV12-3/TRBV12-4	TRBJ1-3	ASSPYRGKLSGNTIY
NA	TRBV7-6	TRBJ1-5	ASSSGTGRMTQH
few	TRBV12-3/TRBV12-4	TRBJ2-2	ASRNFGTPNTGELF
NA	TRBV2	TRBJ1-5	ASSEDRTGRDHSNQPQH
few	TRBV12-3/TRBV12-4	TRBJ1-1	ASSFQIVSGAF
few	TRBV7-8	TRBJ1-4	ASSLEGEKLF
NA	TRBV12-3/TRBV12-4	TRBJ1-1	ASSSLGINTEAF
NA	TRBV2	TRBJ2-1	AKSGTGDPDEQF
many	TRBV28	TRBJ2-7	ASSPGGPSYEQY
NA	TRBV20-1	TRBJ2-7	SARGRGLAGATYEQY